Listed below are T cell receptor beta chains from one sample, sequenced in a study of vaccination effects on CD4 cells after COVID-19. Antigen specificity for these receptors is unknown. Measured with immunoSEQ multiplex PCR; TCRdb has only the in-frame clones, and not every one. The table includes 25,000 to 30,000 clones, about 74% detected once. The specimen was CD4+ T cells from PBMCs cultured with HCoV-OC43 spike peptides, collected after COVID-19 vaccination. The receptors come from a human donor who received a COVID-19 vaccine. CDR3s include the opening cysteine and the closing phenylalanine or tryptophan. D genes are given only for firm matches. Where a row states a size, it is once, few, many or the class of an expanded clone; other rows omit it.

D	J	V	size	CDR3	DNA
NA	TRBJ2-7	TRBV6-2/TRBV6-3	NA	CASSYRRTDYEQYF	TGTGCCAGCAGTTACCGAAGGACTGACTACGAGCAGTACTTC
NA	TRBJ2-7	TRBV10-1	NA	CASSDRAYEQYF	TGCGCCAGCAGTGACAGAGCCTACGAGCAGTACTTC
TRBD2	TRBJ2-2	TRBV19	NA	CASSPSGENTGELFF	TGTGCCAGTAGCCCTAGCGGGGAGAACACCGGGGAGCTGTTTTTT
NA	TRBJ2-7	TRBV11-2	NA	CASSLVLELGQYF	TGTGCCAGCAGCTTAGTCCTGGAATTGGGGCAGTACTTC
NA	TRBJ1-3	TRBV6-5	NA	CASSYGTGSGNTIYF	TGTGCCAGCAGTTACGGGACTGGCTCTGGAAACACCATATATTTT
TRBD1	TRBJ1-2	TRBV4-2	NA	CASSQEGIGQANYGYTF	TGTGCCAGCAGCCAAGAGGGGATTGGACAGGCAAACTATGGCTACACCTTC
TRBD1	TRBJ1-3	TRBV29-1	NA	CSATKDRGGGNTIYF	TGCAGCGCCACCAAAGACAGGGGTGGTGGAAACACCATATATTTT
NA	TRBJ1-2	TRBV25-1	NA	CASSGVGGGYTF	TGTGCCAGCAGTGGAGTTGGAGGGGGCTACACCTTC
NA	TRBJ2-5	TRBV30	NA	CAWSSSLETQYF	TGTGCCTGGAGCTCCTCACTGGAGACCCAGTACTTC
TRBD2	TRBJ2-5	TRBV10-3	NA	CAISEPIVGTSFETQYF	TGTGCCATCAGTGAGCCCATTGTCGGGACTAGCTTCGAGACCCAGTACTTC
NA	TRBJ1-3	TRBV4-1	NA	CASSQGHISGNTIYF	TGCGCCAGCAGCCAAGGACATATCTCTGGAAACACCATATATTTT
NA	TRBJ2-5	TRBV9	NA	CASSARRAVQETQYF	TGTGCCAGCAGCGCACGTAGGGCAGTACAAGAGACCCAGTACTTC
TRBD1	TRBJ1-1	TRBV2	few	CASSATGGTEAFF	TGTGCCAGCAGTGCGACAGGGGGCACTGAAGCTTTCTTT
TRBD1	TRBJ1-3	TRBV5-4	NA	CASSLDQGATTGNTIYF	TGTGCCAGCAGCTTGGATCAGGGGGCGACTACCGGAAACACCATATATTTT
TRBD1	TRBJ2-1	TRBV9	NA	CASSVGWGGTGMDEQFF	TGTGCCAGCAGCGTAGGATGGGGTGGGACAGGGATGGATGAGCAGTTCTTC
NA	TRBJ2-5	TRBV10-3	once	CAISDPQGLRGTQYF	TGTGCCATCAGTGACCCACAGGGTCTTCGTGGGACCCAGTACTTC
TRBD1	TRBJ1-6	TRBV5-4	NA	CASSLDRVWSPLHF	TGTGCCAGCAGCTTAGACAGGGTATGGTCACCCCTCCACTTT
TRBD1	TRBJ2-4	TRBV5-1	NA	CASSLGTGTGAGNIQYF	TGCGCCAGCAGCTTAGGAACCGGGACAGGGGCTGGAAACATTCAGTACTTC
TRBD2	TRBJ2-3	TRBV10-3	NA	CAISRLAGSTQYF	TGTGCCATCAGTCGACTAGCGGGAAGTACGCAGTATTTT
NA	TRBJ2-6	TRBV12-5	once	CASALSGANVLTF	TGTGCTAGTGCCCTATCTGGGGCCAACGTCCTGACTTTC
NA	TRBJ2-7	TRBV29-1	few	CSVEDPYEQYF	TGCAGCGTTGAAGATCCCTACGAGCAGTACTTC
TRBD2	TRBJ2-1	TRBV6-2/TRBV6-3	NA	CASSPTLAGGVEQFF	TGTGCCAGCAGTCCCACCCTAGCGGGAGGGGTTGAGCAGTTCTTC
NA	TRBJ2-1	TRBV5-1	few	CASSVPVDSYNEQFF	TGCGCCAGCAGCGTCCCTGTTGACTCCTACAATGAGCAGTTCTTC
TRBD2	TRBJ2-1	TRBV4-2	NA	CASSDFSGNEQFF	TGTGCCAGCAGCGATTTTAGCGGGAATGAGCAGTTCTTC
TRBD1	TRBJ2-3	TRBV7-8	NA	CASSEADRAATQYF	TGTGCCAGCAGCGAAGCGGACAGGGCGGCTACGCAGTATTTT
NA	TRBJ2-3	TRBV11-2	NA	CASSLDWVRTDTQYF	TGTGCCAGCAGCTTAGATTGGGTTCGCACAGATACGCAGTATTTT
NA	TRBJ1-2	TRBV30	NA	CAWRGMGVIDYGYTF	TGTGCCTGGAGGGGGATGGGAGTTATTGACTATGGCTACACCTTC
TRBD1	TRBJ2-1	TRBV5-8	NA	CASIGQGLSRGFHEQFF	TGTGCCAGCATTGGACAGGGTCTTTCTCGGGGCTTCCATGAGCAGTTCTTC
NA	TRBJ1-2	TRBV2	NA	CASTIVWGSVYGYTF	TGTGCCAGCACCATCGTTTGGGGCAGTGTCTATGGCTACACCTTC
NA	TRBJ2-3	TRBV5-1	NA	CASSGGGTDTQYF	TGCGCCAGCAGCGGGGGAGGCACAGATACGCAGTATTTT
NA	TRBJ2-3	TRBV7-2	NA	CASSYTRGTDTQYF	TGTGCCAGCAGCTATACCAGGGGCACAGATACGCAGTATTTT
NA	TRBJ1-2	TRBV6-5	NA	CASVGDYGYTF	TGTGCCAGCGTCGGGGACTATGGCTACACCTTC
NA	TRBJ1-1	TRBV27	NA	CASNLTPTIGTEAFF	TGTGCCAGCAATTTGACCCCTACTATAGGCACTGAAGCTTTCTTT
TRBD1	TRBJ1-2	TRBV18	few	CASSPGRQGGSGYTF	TGTGCCAGCTCACCAGGGAGACAGGGGGGTTCGGGCTACACCTTC
TRBD2	TRBJ2-4	TRBV4-1	NA	CASSRAGGIGNIQYF	TGCGCCAGCAGCCGGGCGGGGGGCATTGGGAACATTCAGTACTTC
NA	TRBJ2-5	TRBV19	NA	CASSPLGLEETQYF	TGTGCCAGTAGTCCACTAGGTTTGGAAGAGACCCAGTACTTC
TRBD2	TRBJ2-3	TRBV10-2	NA	CASSESAGGQGTQYF	TGCGCCAGCAGTGAGTCGGCGGGGGGGCAAGGAACGCAGTATTTT
NA	TRBJ1-6	TRBV6-1	few	CASSELQGSNSPLHF	TGTGCCAGCAGTGAACTGCAGGGTTCCAATTCACCCCTCCACTTT
NA	TRBJ2-1	TRBV7-9	NA	CASSSGTGPYNEQFF	TGTGCCAGCAGTTCCGGGACGGGACCCTACAATGAGCAGTTCTTC
TRBD1	TRBJ1-2	TRBV24-1	few	CATSDSGQLGGYTF	TGTGCCACCAGTGACTCGGGACAGTTGGGAGGCTACACCTTC
TRBD2	TRBJ2-7	TRBV30	few	CAWTSAGGPEQYF	TGTGCCTGGACATCGGCGGGGGGGCCCGAGCAGTACTTC
NA	TRBJ2-3	TRBV14	NA	CASSQDHSGNTQYF	TGTGCCAGCAGCCAAGATCATTCGGGGAATACGCAGTATTTT
TRBD2	TRBJ2-7	TRBV5-1	once	CASSLGPGTSGYEQYF	TGCGCCAGCAGCTTGGGACCCGGGACTAGCGGGTACGAGCAGTACTTC
NA	TRBJ1-2	TRBV28	NA	CASSLGPGLNYGYTF	TGTGCCAGCAGTTTGGGGCCAGGGCTAAACTATGGCTACACCTTC
TRBD1	TRBJ2-6	TRBV3-1/TRBV3-2	NA	CASSQQGAAYSGANVLTF	TGTGCCAGCAGCCAACAGGGGGCCGCCTACTCTGGGGCCAACGTCCTGACTTTC
NA	TRBJ1-5	TRBV6-1	NA	CASSDQAYSNQPQHF	TGTGCCAGCAGTGATCAGGCTTATAGCAATCAGCCCCAGCATTTT
TRBD2	TRBJ2-7	TRBV10-3	NA	CAISESSGSPYEQYF	TGTGCCATCAGTGAGTCAAGCGGGAGTCCCTACGAGCAGTACTTC
TRBD1	TRBJ2-1	TRBV4-1	NA	CASSQGQGDYNEQFF	TGCGCCAGCAGCCAAGGGCAGGGGGACTACAATGAGCAGTTCTTC
TRBD2	TRBJ2-3	TRBV4-1	NA	CASSPGDRFSGRTDTQYF	TGCGCCAGCAGCCCAGGCGATAGGTTCAGCGGGAGAACAGATACGCAGTATTTT